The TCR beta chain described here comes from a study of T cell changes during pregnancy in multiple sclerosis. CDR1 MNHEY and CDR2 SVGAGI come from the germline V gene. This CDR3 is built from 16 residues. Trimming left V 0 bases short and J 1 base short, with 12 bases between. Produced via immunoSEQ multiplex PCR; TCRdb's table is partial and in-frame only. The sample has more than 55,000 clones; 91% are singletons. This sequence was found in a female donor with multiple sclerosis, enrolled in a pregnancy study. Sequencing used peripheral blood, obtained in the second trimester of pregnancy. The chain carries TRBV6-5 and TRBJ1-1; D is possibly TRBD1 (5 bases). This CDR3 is CASSYSLRGGNTEAFF. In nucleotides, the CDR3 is TGTGCCAGCAGTTACTCCCTACGGGGGGGGAACACTGAAGCTTTCTTT.